What follows are 16 T cell receptor beta chains derived from one specimen sequenced in a study of T-cell memory formation after mild COVID-19. A single record per CDR3 protein comes from TCRdb applying MiXCR to the 5' RACE reads. This table has just over 350,000 distinct CDR3 sequences, approximately 15% appearing once. Input material: PBMCs or a T cell subset sorted from them (not recorded which). These receptor sequences come from a man between 18 and 35 years old who had mild COVID-19 (a few samples of this study predate the infection). Cell type and time point are not known.

This clonotype was counted between two and nine times. The chain carries TRBV12-3 or TRBV12-4 and TRBJ2-5; TRBD1 agrees at 8 bases. V trimming: 5 bases; J trimming: 5 bases; junction bases outside the gene matches: 7. The CDR3 has 14 amino acids. The CDR3 DNA sequence: TGTGCCAGCAGTCCGACAGGGGCCCCGGAGACCCAGTACTTC. The encoded protein is CASSPTGAPETQYF.

This clonotype was recorded many times. The chain uses TRBV7-6 and TRBJ2-1; 15 nucleotides agree with TRBD2. The CDR3 is 16 amino acids. Germline V CDR1 and CDR2: SGHVS, FNYEAQ. Trimming took 3 bases from V and 4 from J; bases not matched to a gene: 1. Here the CDR3 reads CASSLGLAGGYNEQFF. DNA for the CDR3: TGTGCCAGCAGCTTGGGACTAGCGGGGGGATACAATGAGCAGTTCTTC.

This clonotype has at least ten counts. V and J are TRBV7-2 and TRBJ2-1, with TRBD1 matching over 9 bases. The J segment lost 7 bases and the V segment lost 5 bases, leaving 9 bases of the junction unmatched. CDR3 length: 15 residues. Germline-derived CDR1 and CDR2 are SGHTA and FQGNSA. The CDR3 bases are TGTGCCAGCAGCCCCTGGGCCGGGACAGGGAATGAGCAGTTCTTC. Its translation is CASSPWAGTGNEQFF.

This clonotype appeared a few times. The CDR3 sequence: CASSLFRTTNNEQFF. The CDR3 coding sequence is TGTGCCAGCAGCTTATTTCGGACAACCAACAATGAGCAGTTCTTC. The rearrangement links TRBV13 to TRBJ2-1, with D maybe TRBD1 (5 bases). Trimming cost V 2 bases and J 5 bases, with 13 bases left between them. This CDR3 contains 15 residues. CDR1 and CDR2 (germline): PRHDT, FYEKMQ (reference sequence).

This clonotype was seen many times. The chain combines TRBV5-4 with TRBJ1-1; D is ambiguous. Deletions cut 4 bases from V and 2 bases from J, with 21 bases between. This CDR3 comprises 17 residues. Germline V CDR1 and CDR2: SGHNT, YYREEE (reference sequence). The CDR3 DNA reads as TGTGCCAGCAGCGCGAGTGGAGGGAGATTCATCAACACTGAAGCTTTCTTT. It translates to CASSASGGRFINTEAFF.

This chain's CDR3 is CATSDLPQGASSYNEQFF. The CDR3, as DNA: TGTGCCACCAGTGACCTTCCACAGGGGGCAAGCTCCTACAATGAGCAGTTCTTC. This chain uses TRBV24-1 with TRBJ2-1, with 9 nucleotides matching TRBD1. The CDR3 loop spans 18 amino acids. V lost 4 bases and J lost 0; bases outside the gene matches: 9. Germline V gives CDR1 KGHDR, CDR2 SFDVKD.

The genes are TRBV5-4 and TRBJ2-3; D is ambiguous. The CDR3 runs to 14 residues. The germline gives CDR1 SGHNT, CDR2 YYREEE (reference sequence). V gave up 1 base and J gave up 8 bases, with 14 bases separating them. This chain's CDR3 is CASSLRIPGGTQYF. CDR3 nucleotides: TGTGCCAGCAGCTTGCGAATTCCTGGTGGTACGCAGTATTTT. Full variable domain (outside the CDR3, taken from reference TRBV5-4 and TRBJ2-3): ETGVTQSPTHLIKTRGQQVTLRCSSQSGHNTVSWYQQALGQGPQFIFQYYREEENGRGNFPPRFSGLQFPNYSSELNVNALELDDSALYLCASSLRIPGGTQYFGPGTRLTVL.

This clonotype was observed many times. CDR3 sequence: CASRGGGHSYNSPLHF. Here the CDR3 DNA reads TGTGCCAGCAGGGGGGGCGGTCACTCCTATAATTCACCCCTCCACTTT. The chain couples TRBV12-3 or TRBV12-4 to TRBJ1-6, with D perhaps TRBD1 (6 bases). V lost 6 bases and J 0 bases, leaving 12 bases between the germline ends. The CDR3 has 16 residues.

The chain combines TRBV25-1 with TRBJ1-4; D gene uncertain. V lost 4 bases and J lost 6, with 12 bases in between. Germline-derived CDR1 and CDR2 are MGHDK and SYGVNS. This CDR3 is built from 14 residues. CDR3 protein: CASSVPIGDEKLFF. CDR3 DNA sequence: TGTGCCAGCAGTGTCCCCATTGGGGATGAAAAACTGTTTTTT.

The chain combines TRBV30 with TRBJ1-1; weak D call: TRBD1 (5 bases). V was trimmed by 6 bases and J by 11 bases, leaving 25 bases between them. Looked up from germline, CDR1 is GTSNPN and CDR2 is SVGIG (reference sequence). This CDR3 has 14 residues. In DNA, the CDR3 is TGTGCCTGTCCCGGAGTACGGGACCTTACTAGTGCTTTCTTT. Its translation: CACPGVRDLTSAFF.

Many counts were recorded for this clonotype. The chain is built from TRBV12-3 or TRBV12-4 and TRBJ2-1; D is undetermined. V shed 6 bases and J shed 7 bases, with 13 bases lying between them. The CDR3 sequence is 13 residues long. The CDR3 region is CASSPGRRNEQFF. The CDR3 nucleotides read TGTGCCAGCAGCCCCGGACGGAGAAATGAGCAGTTCTTC.

This clonotype was detected only a few times. The chain links TRBV28 to TRBJ2-5; D unclear. Germline CDR1 is MDHEN and CDR2 is SYDVKM. This CDR3 spans 15 amino acids. V was cut by 5 bases and J by 3 bases, with 16 bases left in between. The CDR3 DNA is TGTGCCAGCAGTAAGGAGTCGGTTAGAGAAGAGACCCAGTACTTC. This encodes CASSKESVREETQYF. Full variable domain (missing parts from reference TRBV28 and TRBJ2-5): DVKVTQSSRYLVKRTGEKVFLECVQDMDHENMFWYRQDPGLGLRLIYFSYDVKMKEKGDIPEGYSVSREKKERFSLILESASTNQTSMYLCASSKESVREETQYFGPGTRLLVL.

The chain couples TRBV7-8 to TRBJ2-5; D is ambiguous. There are 15 residues in the CDR3. Germline assignment: CDR1 SGHVS and CDR2 FQNEAQ. Trimming left V 1 base short and J 4 bases short, with 13 bases between. The CDR3 reads CASSLVPGSGETQYF. The CDR3, as DNA: TGTGCCAGCAGCTTAGTTCCGGGCTCGGGAGAGACCCAGTACTTC.

As DNA, the CDR3 is TGTGCCAGCAGCCAAGCGGACTCGGGTGGAGAGACCCAGTACTTC. Translated: CASSQADSGGETQYF. This chain uses TRBV3-1 with TRBJ2-5; tentatively, D is TRBD2 (5 bases). V lost 1 base and J 4 bases, leaving 13 bases between the germline ends. The CDR3 length is 15 residues. Germline loops: CDR1 LGHDT, CDR2 YNNKEL (reference sequence).

This clonotype was detected only a few times. The chain employs TRBV5-4 and TRBJ2-7, with TRBD1 matching 8 bases. Germline CDR1 SGHNT, CDR2 YYREEE (reference sequence). This CDR3 comprises 12 residues. Trimming at V came to 2 bases and at J to 8 bases, leaving 3 bases not matched to a gene. The CDR3 DNA reads as TGTGCCAGCAGCTTCGACAGGGGCCAGCAGTACGTC. This gives the protein CASSFDRGQQYV.

This clonotype has only a few counts. The rearrangement links TRBV7-9 to TRBJ2-3; possible D gene TRBD2, 7 bases. Germline V lookup: CDR1 SEHNR, CDR2 FQNEAQ (reference sequence). The V and J ends lost 5 bases and 3 bases respectively, with 18 bases between them. CDR3 size: 16 residues. DNA for the CDR3: TGTGCCAGCAGCATGCGGCCGGGGGGCACGACAGATACGCAGTATTTT. Translating gives CASSMRPGGTTDTQYF.